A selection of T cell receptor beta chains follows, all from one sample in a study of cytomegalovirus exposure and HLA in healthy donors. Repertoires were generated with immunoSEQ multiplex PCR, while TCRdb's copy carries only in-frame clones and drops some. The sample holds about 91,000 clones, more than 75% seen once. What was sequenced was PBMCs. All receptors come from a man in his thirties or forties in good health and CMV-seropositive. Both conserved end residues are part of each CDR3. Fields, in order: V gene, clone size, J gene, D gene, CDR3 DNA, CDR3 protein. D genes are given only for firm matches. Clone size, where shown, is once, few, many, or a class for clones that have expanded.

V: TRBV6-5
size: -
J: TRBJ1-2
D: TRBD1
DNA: TGTGCCAGCAATTACGGAACCGGGACAGAGTCTGGCTACACCTTC
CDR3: CASNYGTGTESGYTF

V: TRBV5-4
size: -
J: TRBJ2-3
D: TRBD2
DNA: TGTGCCAGCAGCAGTAGCGGGAGGGCCACAGATACGCAGTATTTT
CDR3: CASSSSGRATDTQYF

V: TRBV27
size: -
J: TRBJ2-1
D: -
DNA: TGTGCCAGCAGTTGGCGGGCGGCGGACTACTACAATGAGCAGTTCTTC
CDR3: CASSWRAADYYNEQFF

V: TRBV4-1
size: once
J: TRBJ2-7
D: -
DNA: TGCGCCAGCAGCCAAGATCCAGGGACTCCCCAAGGCTTC
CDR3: CASSQDPGTPQGF

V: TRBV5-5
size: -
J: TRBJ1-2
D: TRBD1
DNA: TGTGCCAGCAGCTTGGTGTTGAGGGAGGGGACAGGGAGGATTGGCTACACCTTC
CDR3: CASSLVLREGTGRIGYTF

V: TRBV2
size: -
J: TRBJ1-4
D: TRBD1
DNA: TGTGCCAGCGCGGGACAGGGTCTCAGAGAACTGTTTTTT
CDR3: CASAGQGLRELFF

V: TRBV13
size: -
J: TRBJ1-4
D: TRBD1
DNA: TGTGCCAGCAGCTCGGACAGGGTCCCACATAATGAAAAACTGTTTTTT
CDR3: CASSSDRVPHNEKLFF

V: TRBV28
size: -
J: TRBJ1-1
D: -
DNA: TGTGCCAGCAGTTTATTGACTGCTGAGTCTTTCTTT
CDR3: CASSLLTAESFF

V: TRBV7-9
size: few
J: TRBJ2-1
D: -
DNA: TGTGCCAGCAGGGGGGTCGAAGTGGGACACCACAATGAGCAGTTCTTC
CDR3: CASRGVEVGHHNEQFF

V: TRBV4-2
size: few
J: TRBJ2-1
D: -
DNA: TGTGCCAGCAGCGCCACGGACAGACGGAATGAGCAGTTCTTC
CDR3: CASSATDRRNEQFF

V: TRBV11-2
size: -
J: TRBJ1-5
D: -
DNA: TGTGCCAGCAGCTTAGATAGAGATCAGCCCCAGCATTTT
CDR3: CASSLDRDQPQHF

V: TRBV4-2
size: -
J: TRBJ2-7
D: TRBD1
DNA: TGTGCCAGCAGCCAAGAGGACAGGGTGGGCTACGAGCAGTACTTC
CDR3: CASSQEDRVGYEQYF

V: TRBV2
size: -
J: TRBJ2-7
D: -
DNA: TGTGCCAGCAGAATAAGCTACGAGCAGTACTTC
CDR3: CASRISYEQYF

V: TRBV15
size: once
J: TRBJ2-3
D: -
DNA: TGTGCCACCAGCAGGACTAGTGGCACAGATACGCAGTATTTT
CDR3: CATSRTSGTDTQYF

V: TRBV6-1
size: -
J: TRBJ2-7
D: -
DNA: TGTGCCAGCAGTGATGCGACAGTCTACGAGCAGTACTTC
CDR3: CASSDATVYEQYF

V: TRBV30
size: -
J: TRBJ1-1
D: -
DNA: TGTGCCTGGAGTTCTCAAGCCGCTGAAGCTTTCTTT
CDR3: CAWSSQAAEAFF

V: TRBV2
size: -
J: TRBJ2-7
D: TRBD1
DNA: TGTGCCAGCAGTGAAAGCAGACAGGGTGCCTACGAGCAGTACTTC
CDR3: CASSESRQGAYEQYF

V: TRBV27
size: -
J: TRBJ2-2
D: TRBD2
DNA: TGTGCCAGCAGACTAGCGGGAGCACCCGGGGAGCTGTTTTTT
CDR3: CASRLAGAPGELFF

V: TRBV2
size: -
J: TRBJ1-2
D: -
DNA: TGTGCCAGGGGGGGTCGAACTAACTATGGCTACACCTTC
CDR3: CARGGRTNYGYTF

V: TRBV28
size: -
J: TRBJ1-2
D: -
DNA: TGTGCCAGCAGTAGAACCCCAGAGGGTAGAACTAATGGCTACACCTTC
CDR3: CASSRTPEGRTNGYTF

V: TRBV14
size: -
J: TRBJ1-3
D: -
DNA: TGTGCCAGCAGCCAGGCCGGGATCCTCTCTGGAAACACCATATATTTT
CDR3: CASSQAGILSGNTIYF

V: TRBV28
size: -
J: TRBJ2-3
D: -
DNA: TGTGCCAGCGGGGAGCGGGGCACAGATACGCAGTATTTT
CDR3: CASGERGTDTQYF

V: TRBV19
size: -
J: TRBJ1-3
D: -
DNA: TGTGCCAGTAGTAGACACAGCTCTGGAAACACCATATATTTT
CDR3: CASSRHSSGNTIYF

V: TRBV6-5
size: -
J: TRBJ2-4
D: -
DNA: TGTGCCAGCAGTTACTCGAGGGCCGGTGTGGGAAACATTCAGTACTTC
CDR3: CASSYSRAGVGNIQYF

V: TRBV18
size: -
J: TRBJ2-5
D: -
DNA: TGTGCCAGCTCTTCGTACCAAGAGACCCAGTACTTC
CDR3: CASSSYQETQYF

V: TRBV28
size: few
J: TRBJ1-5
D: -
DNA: TGTGCCAGCAGTTCCCTGACAGTCAATCAGCCCCAGCATTTT
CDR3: CASSSLTVNQPQHF

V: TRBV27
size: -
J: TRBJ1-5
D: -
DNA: TGTGCCAGCGGGAACAGACAGGCCCCCGGGGCTCAGCCCCAGCATTTT
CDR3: CASGNRQAPGAQPQHF

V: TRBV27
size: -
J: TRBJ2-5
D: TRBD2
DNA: TGTGCCAGCAGCACTAGCGCCGAGGGGAGGCGGGAGACCCAGTACTTC
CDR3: CASSTSAEGRRETQYF

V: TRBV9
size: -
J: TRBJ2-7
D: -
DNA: TGTGCCAGCAGCCCCAGGGGCTCCTACGAGCAGTACTTC
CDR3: CASSPRGSYEQYF

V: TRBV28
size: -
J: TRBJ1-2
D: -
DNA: TGTGCCAGCAGCTATACTTACTATGGCTACACCTTC
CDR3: CASSYTYYGYTF

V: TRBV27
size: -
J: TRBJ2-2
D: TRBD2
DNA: TGTGCCAGCAGTTTATGGCTAGCGGGGGCGAACACCGGGGAGCTGTTTTTT
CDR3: CASSLWLAGANTGELFF

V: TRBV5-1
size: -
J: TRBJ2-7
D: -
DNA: TGCGCCAGCACAGGGGACTACGAGCAGTACTTC
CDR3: CASTGDYEQYF

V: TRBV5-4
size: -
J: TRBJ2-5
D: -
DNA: TGTGCCAGCAGCGTGGACATTCAAGAGACCCAGTACTTC
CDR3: CASSVDIQETQYF

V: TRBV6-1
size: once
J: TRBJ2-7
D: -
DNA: TGTGCCAGCAGTGAAGGAAAAGTGTGGACGGGTAGGGGCAACGAGCAGTACTTC
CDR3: CASSEGKVWTGRGNEQYF

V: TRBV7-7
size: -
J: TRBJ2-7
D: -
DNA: TGTGCTAGCAGTCAGGGCCGGACCTACGAGCAGTACTTC
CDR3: CASSQGRTYEQYF

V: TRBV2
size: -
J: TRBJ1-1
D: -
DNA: TGTGCCAGTAGACTCTCAGTAATGAACACTGAAGCTTTCTTT
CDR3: CASRLSVMNTEAFF

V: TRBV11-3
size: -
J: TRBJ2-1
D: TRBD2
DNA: TGTGCCAGCAGCTCCGTGGGACTAGGATCCGATGAGCAGTTCTTC
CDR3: CASSSVGLGSDEQFF